The clone carrying this TCR beta chain came up a few times. Its specificity is not known. This entry is derived from a study of Ad26.COV2.S vaccination and SARS-CoV-2 variants. The germline V gene encodes CDR1 DFQATT and CDR2 SNEGSKA (reference sequence). Between the trimmed V and J ends, which lost 3 bases and 1 base, there was a span of 11 bases. The CDR3 totals 14 residues. Treatment indicated: 15 to 20 received Ad26.COV2.S at low or high dose, single or two shots; 5 received placebo; per-sample allocation not given. Sampling took place 63 days after the first vaccine or placebo injection. Ad26.COV2.S expressed prefusion-stabilized spike from the original Wuhan strain. Study findings and constraints: Reportedly, spike-specific CD8+ and CD4+ T cell responses achieved substantial breadth once vaccination had taken place. Relative to placebo recipients, vaccine recipients exhibited elevated spike-specific TCR breadth.

Here immunoSEQ multiplex PCR was the method, and the copy in TCRdb shows in-frame clones only, minus some. This sample carries about 450,000 clones, 85% to 90% of them seen once, and the ten largest clones take about 2.5%. V gene TRBV20-1 combines with J gene TRBJ2-3; no firm D call. This specimen consisted of peripheral blood, obtained in a trial of Ad26.COV2.S vaccine versus placebo. This receptor was taken from a person between 18 and 59 years old who received the Ad26.COV2.S COVID-19 vaccine or a placebo. CDR3 nucleotide sequence: TGCAGTGCTAGTCACGGAAGAGGCACAGATACGCAGTATTTT. Translated, it gives CSASHGRGTDTQYF.